These 32 T cell receptor beta chains originate from one sample sequenced in a study of shared clonotypes between healthy human individuals. The method was immunoSEQ multiplex PCR; TCRdb's version includes in-frame clones alone and lacks a portion of them. The sample lists approximately 2,300,000 clones, 85% to 95% seen once, with 0.37% in the top ten. Material for sequencing was naive CD4+ T cells from PBMCs. The subset is: CD45RA+ positively selected. These receptors all stem from a man younger than 30 in good health. Some clones in this sample may be carry-over from other donors' samples.

The rearrangement uses TRBV28 and TRBJ2-7, with D perhaps matching TRBD2 (5 bases). The CDR3 consists of 13 residues. From germline, CDR1 is MDHEN and CDR2 SYDVKM. The V gene lost 5 bases and the J gene lost 12 bases, with 20 bases spanning the gap. CDR3 in DNA: TGTGCCAGCAGTCCACCGGGATCTTTTAAGTGGTACTTC. Translation: CASSPPGSFKWYF. The full variable domain, its missing parts supplied by reference TRBV28 and TRBJ2-7, is DVKVTQSSRYLVKRTGEKVFLECVQDMDHENMFWYRQDPGLGLRLIYFSYDVKMKEKGDIPEGYSVSREKKERFSLILESASTNQTSMYLCASSPPGSFKWYFGPGTRLTVT.

This chain joins TRBV19 and TRBJ1-2; D is unresolved. The CDR3 has 13 residues. The V end was cut by 5 bases, the J end by 7 bases, with 14 bases between. From germline, CDR1 is LNHDA and CDR2 SQIVND (reference sequence). CDR3 amino acids: CASSRIGEFGYTF. The CDR3 DNA reads as TGTGCCAGTAGTCGAATTGGGGAGTTTGGCTACACCTTC.

The chain combines TRBV6-1 with TRBJ2-1; a possible D gene is TRBD1 (6 bases). The germline V and J ends were trimmed by 0 bases and 2 bases, with 14 bases remaining between them. CDR3 size: 17 residues. Germline assignment: CDR1 MNHNS and CDR2 SASEGT. CDR3 nucleotides: TGTGCCAGCAGTGAAGCCACAGGGATGATGCCCTACAATGAGCAGTTCTTC. Its translation is CASSEATGMMPYNEQFF.

The V call is TRBV28, the J call TRBJ2-3; maybe TRBD1 (5 bases). Trimming shortened V by 0 bases and J by 4 bases, and 5 bases separated the two germline ends. CDR1 is MDHEN and CDR2 is SYDVKM in the germline V gene. The CDR3 is made up of 13 amino acids. CDR3: CASSLWGPDTQYF. CDR3 DNA: TGTGCCAGCAGTTTATGGGGGCCAGATACGCAGTATTTT.

The chain carries TRBV2 and TRBJ2-1; 11 bases match TRBD2. The CDR3 is 16 residues long. Germline-derived CDR1 and CDR2 are SNHLY and FYNNEI. V shed 3 bases and J 10 bases; nucleotides not matched to a gene: 11. DNA of the CDR3: TGTGCCAGCAGTGAGCGTTTTCTAGCGGGAGGCCGGGAGCAGTTCTTC. Protein: CASSERFLAGGREQFF.

This clone was seen once. V and J are TRBV4-2 and TRBJ2-7; TRBD1 matches at 7 bases. The J call may be faulty, since TRBJ2-5 better matches the DNA end. The V gene's germline CDR1 is LGHNA and CDR2 YNFKEQ. This CDR3 has 14 amino acids. The CDR3 DNA sequence: TGTGCCAGCAGCCAATCACAGGGGCAAGAGACCCAGTACTTC. Amino acid sequence: CASSQSQGQETQYF.

The V call is TRBV5-1, the J call TRBJ2-5; the D gene could be TRBD1 or TRBD2 (5 bases each). The germline CDR1 and CDR2 sequences are SGHRS and YFSETQ. V was clipped by 0 bases and J by 9 bases, with 15 bases between them. The CDR3 has 14 amino acids. The CDR3 DNA follows: TGCGCCAGCAGCTTGGGCGTTGGGGGAGCGTCCCAGTACTTC. This encodes CASSLGVGGASQYF. The full variable domain, its missing parts supplied by reference TRBV5-1 and TRBJ2-5, is KAGVTQTPRYLIKTRGQQVTLSCSPISGHRSVSWYQQTPGQGLQFLFEYFSETQRNKGNFPGRFSGRQFSNSRSEMNVSTLELGDSALYLCASSLGVGGASQYFGPGTRLLVL.

The chain employs TRBV28 and TRBJ2-2; 10 positions agree with TRBD2. V lost 2 bases, J lost 8 bases, and 5 bases stayed unmatched. The CDR3 extends over 15 amino acids. The germline V gene has CDR1 MDHEN and CDR2 SYDVKM. CDR3: CASSLPSGSVGELFF. The CDR3 bases are TGTGCCAGCAGTTTACCTAGCGGGAGCGTTGGGGAGCTGTTTTTT.

The V call is TRBV10-3, the J call TRBJ2-1; possible D gene TRBD2, 6 bases. Germline loops: CDR1 ENHRY, CDR2 SYGVKD. Trimming took 3 bases from V and 7 from J, leaving 16 bases between them. This CDR3 comprises 15 residues. In nucleotides, the CDR3 is TGTGCCATCAGTGATTCGGCTAGTCGGGGGAATGAGCAGTTCTTC. It encodes CAISDSASRGNEQFF.

The rearrangement joins TRBV28 to TRBJ1-2, with 9 bases matching TRBD1. The CDR3 has 12 residues. The V and J ends lost 6 bases and 7 bases, in that order; junction bases with no gene match: 3. The V gene's germline CDR1 is MDHEN and CDR2 SYDVKM. CDR3 sequence (DNA): TGTGCCAGCAGGGGGACAGGGCGTGGCTACACCTTC. Protein sequence: CASRGTGRGYTF.

The genes are TRBV19 and TRBJ2-3, with TRBD2 matching 11 bases. CDR3 length: 17 amino acids. Germline V lookup: CDR1 LNHDA, CDR2 SQIVND (reference sequence). The ends lost 3 bases at V and 2 bases at J; junction bases unmatched: 7. CDR3 sequence: CASSIAGTSGFTDTQYF. The CDR3 nucleotides read TGTGCCAGTAGTATTGCGGGGACTAGCGGATTCACAGATACGCAGTATTTT.

This sequence joins TRBV7-3 and TRBJ1-1, with TRBD1 matching over 8 bases. This CDR3 region has 15 residues. Trimming took 2 bases from V and 5 from J; bases not matched to a gene: 7. Germline CDR1 and CDR2: SGHTA and FQGTGA. The CDR3 nucleotides read TGTGCCAGCAGCTTACTTGCAGGGGGCGAAACTGAAGCTTTCTTT. It codes for CASSLLAGGETEAFF.

This chain links TRBV28 with TRBJ1-5, with TRBD1 identical over 7 bases. The CDR3 runs to 18 residues. V lost 7 bases and J lost 2; bases outside the gene matches: 17. Germline CDR1 MDHEN, CDR2 SYDVKM. The DNA for the CDR3 is TGTGCCAGCATATCATGGGTCACAGGGGTGGGAGGCAATCAGCCCCAGCATTTT. It translates to CASISWVTGVGGNQPQHF.

The chain recombines TRBV2 with TRBJ2-7, with 14 bases identical to TRBD2. Germline-derived CDR1 and CDR2 are SNHLY and FYNNEI. With V trimmed by 3 bases and J by 9 bases, 4 bases remained unmatched. The CDR3 loop spans 14 amino acids. The CDR3 region is CASSETSGRVAQYF. The CDR3 nucleotides read TGTGCCAGCAGTGAGACTAGCGGGAGGGTAGCGCAGTACTTC.

On this clone: The sample has other DNA sequences that encode this CDR3 too. V usage is TRBV5-1 and J usage is TRBJ2-3, with D perhaps matching TRBD2 (6 bases). Germline V lookup: CDR1 SGHRS, CDR2 YFSETQ. CDR3 size: 13 residues. V lost 4 bases and J 4 bases, leaving 10 bases between the germline ends. The CDR3 region is CASSRGGSDTQYF. For the CDR3, the DNA is TGCGCCAGCAGCCGGGGAGGCTCAGATACGCAGTATTTT.

V is TRBV19 and J is TRBJ2-5; 9 positions agree with TRBD2. Trimming at V came to 2 bases and at J to 5 bases, leaving 0 bases not matched to a gene. Per the germline V gene, CDR1 is LNHDA and CDR2 is SQIVND (reference sequence). The CDR3 length is 13 residues. The CDR3: CASSILAGETQYF. In nucleotides, the CDR3 is TGTGCCAGTAGTATACTAGCGGGGGAGACCCAGTACTTC.

The chain couples TRBV7-3 to TRBJ2-1; D not certain. This CDR3 has 13 amino acids. Trimming took 1 base from V and 7 from J, leaving 8 bases between them. Germline assignment: CDR1 SGHTA and CDR2 FQGTGA. Here the CDR3 DNA reads TGTGCCAGCAGCTTAAATTCGGTGAATGAGCAGTTCTTC. Translating it yields CASSLNSVNEQFF.

This clone appeared once. The chain uses TRBV28 and TRBJ2-7; D possibly uses TRBD1 or TRBD2 (7 bases each). The CDR3 is 14 residues long. The V gene lost 10 bases and the J gene lost 5 bases, with 21 bases spanning the gap. CDR1 is MDHEN, CDR2 SYDVKM, per germline. The CDR3 DNA is TGTGCCACCGGGAGGACAGACAGGGTTCACGAGCAGTACTTC. Protein: CATGRTDRVHEQYF.

About this clone itself: The identical CDR3 is also encoded by other nucleotide sequences in the sample. The chain joins TRBV15 to TRBJ2-5, with 13 bases aligning to TRBD2. The CDR3 covers 15 residues. CDR1 and CDR2 from the germline V gene are LNHNV and YYDKDF (reference sequence). Trimming cost V 5 bases and J 5 bases; bases outside gene matches: 5. The CDR3: CATSGGLAGRETQYF. The CDR3 DNA reads TGTGCCACCAGCGGGGGACTAGCGGGACGGGAGACCCAGTACTTC.

The chain is built from TRBV6-5 and TRBJ2-3, with D perhaps TRBD2 (5 bases). Trimming removed 4 bases at V and 6 bases at J, with 8 bases between. Germline V gene sequence: CDR1 MNHEY, CDR2 SVGAGI. The CDR3 extends over 12 amino acids. The CDR3 region is CASSFGSDTQYF. Written as DNA, the CDR3 is TGTGCCAGCAGTTTTGGGAGTGATACGCAGTATTTT.

The V gene is TRBV6-5, the J gene TRBJ1-2; possibly TRBD1 for D (5 bases). Germline V gene sequence: CDR1 MNHEY, CDR2 SVGAGI. The CDR3 is 14 amino acids. The V and J ends lost 7 bases and 4 bases respectively, with 16 bases between them. The CDR3 DNA follows: TGTGCCAGCAACTTCGGGACGGAACCCTATGGCTACACCTTC. Its translation: CASNFGTEPYGYTF.

The chain employs TRBV4-3 and TRBJ2-1, with TRBD2 identical over 9 bases. The CDR3 has 17 amino acids. The V gene end was trimmed by 3 bases and the J gene end by 0 bases; junction bases not matched to a gene: 6. Germline V gene sequence: CDR1 LGHNA, CDR2 YSLEER. CDR3 in DNA: TGCGCCAGCAGCCAGTTAGCGGGAGCAGGCTCCTACAATGAGCAGTTCTTC. Residues: CASSQLAGAGSYNEQFF.

The chain combines TRBV28 with TRBJ2-7; 9 nucleotides align to TRBD2. CDR1 and CDR2 from the germline V gene are MDHEN and SYDVKM. This CDR3 region has 14 residues. V lost 4 bases and J lost 3; bases outside the gene matches: 4. The chain's CDR3 is CASSYSGSLYEQYF. The CDR3 nucleotides are TGTGCCAGCAGTTATAGCGGGAGTCTCTACGAGCAGTACTTC.

This chain joins TRBV11-2 and TRBJ1-4, with D perhaps TRBD1 (5 bases). This CDR3 comprises 15 residues. V lost 4 bases and J lost 5, with 14 bases in between. The V gene's germline CDR1 is SGHAT and CDR2 FQNNGV. The CDR3 DNA sequence: TGTGCCAGCAGCTCGCCGGGGACCCTAAATGAAAAACTGTTTTTT. Residues: CASSSPGTLNEKLFF.

About this clone: Other nucleotide sequences in the sample specify the same CDR3. The gene calls are TRBV5-1 and TRBJ1-2; no definite D call. Germline V gives CDR1 SGHRS, CDR2 YFSETQ. Trimming removed 0 bases from V and 5 bases from J, with 5 bases in between. The CDR3 extends over 12 amino acids. The CDR3 region has the DNA TGCGCCAGCAGCTTGGAGTCATATGGCTACACCTTC. It encodes CASSLESYGYTF. Looking up the rest from reference TRBV5-1 and TRBJ1-2 gives the full variable domain: KAGVTQTPRYLIKTRGQQVTLSCSPISGHRSVSWYQQTPGQGLQFLFEYFSETQRNKGNFPGRFSGRQFSNSRSEMNVSTLELGDSALYLCASSLESYGYTFGSGTRLTVV.

Only a few counts were recorded for this clone. In the same sample, other DNA sequences code for this CDR3. The chain uses TRBV29-1 and TRBJ1-1; TRBD1 might be the D (5 bases). The CDR3 length is 10 residues. In germline, CDR1 is SQVTM, CDR2 ANQGSEA. V lost 7 bases and J 5 bases, leaving 8 bases between the germline ends. The DNA for the CDR3 is TGCAGCGGCGGGGGAACTGAAGCTTTCTTT. Protein sequence: CSGGGTEAFF.

The V call is TRBV5-1, the J call TRBJ2-3; D is unresolved. V was shortened by 5 bases and J by 0 bases, with 4 bases between the two germline ends. The CDR3 is 12 residues long. Germline CDR1 and CDR2: SGHRS and YFSETQ. CDR3 sequence reads: CASRWSTDTQYF. Here the CDR3 DNA reads TGCGCCAGCAGGTGGAGCACAGATACGCAGTATTTT.

The chain couples TRBV9 to TRBJ2-2; TRBD2 matches at 7 bases. The ends lost 1 base at V and 6 bases at J; junction bases unmatched: 3. This CDR3 comprises 14 residues. Germline values: CDR1 SGDLS, CDR2 YYNGEE. The CDR3 coding sequence is TGTGCCAGCAGCGTAACGACTAGCCCCGGGGAGCTGTTTTTT. Its protein is CASSVTTSPGELFF. The full variable domain, its missing parts supplied by reference TRBV9 and TRBJ2-2, is DSGVTQTPKHLITATGQRVTLRCSPRSGDLSVYWYQQSLDQGLQFLIQYYNGEERAKGNILERFSAQQFPDLHSELNLSSLELGDSALYFCASSVTTSPGELFFGEGSRLTVL.

The CDR3, as DNA: TGTGCCAGCAGCTTGGGTCTGGGGGCTGGCGGCTACACCTTC. Translation: CASSLGLGAGGYTF. The gene calls are TRBV5-4 and TRBJ1-2; D is perhaps TRBD1 (6 bases). CDR1 is SGHNT and CDR2 is YYREEE in the germline V gene (reference sequence). V was trimmed by 0 bases and J by 8 bases, leaving 14 bases between them. The CDR3 totals 14 residues.

This chain uses TRBV30 with TRBJ1-4; no firm D call. The CDR3 loop spans 14 amino acids. Germline V lookup: CDR1 GTSNPN, CDR2 SVGIG (reference sequence). V was clipped by 2 bases and J by 8 bases, with 15 bases between them. CDR3 protein: CAWSSSWVGEKLFF. In nucleotides, the CDR3 is TGTGCCTGGAGTTCCTCTTGGGTAGGGGAAAAACTGTTTTTT.

The chain joins TRBV7-6 to TRBJ2-7; 8 nucleotides match TRBD1. The germline CDR1 and CDR2 sequences are SGHVS and FNYEAQ. The CDR3 spans 14 residues. The V gene end was trimmed by 5 bases and the J gene end by 3 bases; junction bases not matched to a gene: 6. In nucleotides, the CDR3 is TGTGCCAGCAGCACAGGACAGGGTAACTACGAGCAGTACTTC. Its translation is CASSTGQGNYEQYF.

The V call is TRBV2, the J call TRBJ2-3, with a possible D match to TRBD1 (6 bases). With 7 bases removed from V and 6 bases from J, the gap between germline ends came to 38 bases. The CDR3 is 21 amino acids. Per germline, CDR1 SNHLY and CDR2 FYNNEI. In DNA form, the CDR3 reads TGTGCCAGCACCAAGCGTGCCACTTCTCAGGGGTCTAGCCGGAGACACGATACGCAGTATTTT. This gives the protein CASTKRATSQGSSRRHDTQYF.